This record covers a single TCR beta chain. Its antigen is not identified. Generated by immunoSEQ multiplex PCR, the TCRdb table keeps only in-frame clones and is missing some. The sample has around 160,000 clones, around nine tenths seen once. The data were taken from a study of T cell responses to AZD1222 COVID-19 vaccine. Study-level results: Spike regions recognized by vaccine-associated CD4 TCRs spanned the protein, led by 160-218 and 743-854.

V was trimmed by 7 bases and J by 6 bases, leaving 13 bases between them. CDR3 length: 13 amino acids. Germline CDR1 MNHEY, CDR2 SVGAGI. This clonotype was sampled from an adult in good health. The source was peripheral blood, collected on day 0 of MenACWY control vaccination. This rearrangement joins TRBV6-5 to TRBJ2-1; maybe TRBD2 (5 bases). The CDR3: CASNGQRLNEQFF. As DNA, the CDR3 is TGTGCCAGCAACGGGCAGCGGCTCAATGAGCAGTTCTTC.